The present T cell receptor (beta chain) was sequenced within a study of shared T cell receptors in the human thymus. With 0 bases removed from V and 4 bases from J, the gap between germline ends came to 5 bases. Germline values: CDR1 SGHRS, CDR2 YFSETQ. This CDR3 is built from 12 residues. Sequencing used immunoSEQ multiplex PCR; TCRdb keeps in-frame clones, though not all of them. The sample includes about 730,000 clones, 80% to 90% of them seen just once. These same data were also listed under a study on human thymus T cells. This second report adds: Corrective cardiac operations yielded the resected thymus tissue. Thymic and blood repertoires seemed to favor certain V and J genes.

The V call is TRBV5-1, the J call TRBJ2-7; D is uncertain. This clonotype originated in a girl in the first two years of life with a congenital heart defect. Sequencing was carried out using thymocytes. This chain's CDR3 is CASSLVEYEQYF. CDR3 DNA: TGCGCCAGCAGCTTGGTCGAGTACGAGCAGTACTTC.